Detailed here is one TCR beta chain. The antigen remains undetermined. V lost 2 bases and J lost 0, with 7 bases in between. From germline, CDR1 is MGHDK and CDR2 SYGVNS. CDR3 length: 14 amino acids. This sample is drawn from a study of cytotoxic CD8 clonotypes in ibrutinib-treated CLL. For the study at large: Response was recorded as partial in around 25 patients and complete in 2; at median roughly 63 months, 14 remained remitted and about 12 had progressed.

Using immunoSEQ multiplex PCR, the repertoire was profiled, and TCRdb retains in-frame clones only, with some absent. The sample lists approximately 200,000 clones; 72% were seen once. Study results and caveats: Rising at ibrutinib response, clonality subsequently fell back toward baseline at progression.

The source of this sequence is a human donor with chronic lymphocytic leukemia. Material: PBMCs, obtained after 24 months of ibrutinib treatment. This chain uses TRBV25-1 with TRBJ1-1; no firm D call. CDR3 region: CASSEERLNTEAFF. The CDR3 DNA is TGTGCCAGCAGTGAAGAAAGGCTGAACACTGAAGCTTTCTTT.